This T cell receptor (beta chain) was captured in a study of cytomegalovirus exposure and HLA in healthy donors. The PCR had 60 Vbeta and 13 Jbeta primers. This table comes from immunoSEQ multiplex PCR, and its TCRdb copy is limited to in-frame clones, with some not included. Of more than 100,000 clones in the sample, 65% to 75% were seen once. The germline gives CDR1 SGHAT, CDR2 FQNNGV. CDR3 length equals 15 residues. Trimming stripped 4 bases from V and 2 bases from J, with 12 bases between. The rearrangement uses TRBV11-2 and TRBJ2-1, with D perhaps matching TRBD1 (5 bases). The sequencing input was PBMCs. The clonotype comes from a woman aged 50 to 60 in good health and CMV-seropositive. The CDR3 DNA reads as TGTGCCAGCAGCTCCCAGGCGACAGCCTACAATGAGCAGTTCTTC. Its translation: CASSSQATAYNEQFF.